This T cell receptor beta chain was profiled in a study of glioma-infiltrating T cells. Amplification of TCR alpha and beta CDR3 regions from RNA used iRepertoire nested multiplex PCR. Tissue mRNA or PBMC total RNA, 100-400 ng, went into one-step reverse transcription and amplification. Via MiXCR, TCRdb re-called the multiplex PCR reads, giving one row per CDR3 protein. The sample has about 140,000 distinct CDR3 sequences, around 42% seen once. This clonotype showed up just a few times. This sequence was found in a human donor with low-grade glioma or glioblastoma, undergoing nonglioma brain surgery, or in good health (not recorded which). Source material: glioma tissue, nonneoplastic brain tissue, or PBMCs (not recorded which).

In DNA, the CDR3 is TGCGCCAGCAGCCAAGATGCATCCGCCCGGGACAGGGTTAATCAGCCCCAGCATTTT. Its translation: CASSQDASARDRVNQPQHF. The J gene is TRBJ1-5, the V gene TRBV4-1; TRBD1 agrees at 9 bases. Germline CDR1 MGHRA, CDR2 YSYEKL. V lost 0 bases and J lost 4; bases outside the gene matches: 13. The CDR3 runs to 19 residues.